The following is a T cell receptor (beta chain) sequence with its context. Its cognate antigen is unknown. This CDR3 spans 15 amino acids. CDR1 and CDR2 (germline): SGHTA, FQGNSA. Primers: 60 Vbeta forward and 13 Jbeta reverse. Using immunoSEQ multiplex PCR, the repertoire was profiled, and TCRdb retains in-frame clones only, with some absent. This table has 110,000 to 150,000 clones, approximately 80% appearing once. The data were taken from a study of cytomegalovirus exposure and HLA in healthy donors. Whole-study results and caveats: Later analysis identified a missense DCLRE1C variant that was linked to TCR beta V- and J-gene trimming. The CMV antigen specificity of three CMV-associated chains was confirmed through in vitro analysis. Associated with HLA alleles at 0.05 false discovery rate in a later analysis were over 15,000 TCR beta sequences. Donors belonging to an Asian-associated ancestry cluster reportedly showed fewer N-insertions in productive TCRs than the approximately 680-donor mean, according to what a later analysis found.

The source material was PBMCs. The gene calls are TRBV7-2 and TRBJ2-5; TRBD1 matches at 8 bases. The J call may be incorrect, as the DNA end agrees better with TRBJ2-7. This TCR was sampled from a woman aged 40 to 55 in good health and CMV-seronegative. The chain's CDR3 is CASSFQQGATYEQYF. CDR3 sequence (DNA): TGTGCCAGCAGCTTCCAGCAGGGGGCGACCTACGAGCAGTACTTC.